These T cell receptor beta chains were read from a single sample in a study of technical replicates of blood from a handful of donors. Data came from immunoSEQ multiplex PCR; TCRdb stores just in-frame clones and leaves some out. Of 55,000 to 75,000 clones listed, approximately 90% are singletons. Source material: T cells isolated from PBMCs. The receptors derive from a human donor in good health. The CDR3 runs from the conserved cysteine through the conserved F or W. The D gene is left open where the match is weak. Expanded clones are given a class, and other clones once, few, many or no size at all.

V gene	clone size	D gene	J gene	CDR3 DNA	CDR3 protein
TRBV5-1	-	-	TRBJ2-1	TGCGCCAGCAGCTTGGCCGCGAGCTCCTACAATGAGCAGTTCTTC	CASSLAASSYNEQFF
TRBV11-2	-	TRBD2	TRBJ2-2	TGTGCCAGCAGGACGGTGACTAGCGGAACCGGGGAGCTGTTTTTT	CASRTVTSGTGELFF
TRBV19	-	-	TRBJ2-1	TGTGCCAGTAGTACAGGGGTGAATGAGCAGTTCTTC	CASSTGVNEQFF
TRBV7-3	-	TRBD1	TRBJ1-1	TGTGCCAGCAGCCCCAGATCCAGGGGGCAAGGTGAAGCTTTCTTT	CASSPRSRGQGEAFF
TRBV7-2	-	TRBD2	TRBJ2-7	TGTGCCAGCAGCTTTGTAGCGGGAGAGGGCTACGAGCAGTACTTC	CASSFVAGEGYEQYF
TRBV6-5	-	-	TRBJ1-1	TGTGCCATCTCTCCGGCGGGGTACACTGAAGCTTTCTTT	CAISPAGYTEAFF
TRBV6-4	-	TRBD2	TRBJ2-3	TGTGCCAGCAGGCTCGGGGGGGACGATACGCAGTATTTT	CASRLGGDDTQYF
TRBV7-3	few	TRBD1	TRBJ1-2	TGTGCCAGCAGCCCACAGGGGGACTATGGCTACACCTTC	CASSPQGDYGYTF
TRBV2	-	TRBD1	TRBJ2-7	TGTGCCAGCAGACGGGACAGGGGTTCCTACGAGCAGTACTTC	CASRRDRGSYEQYF
TRBV5-4	-	-	TRBJ1-2	TGTGCCAGCAGCTTGGAGGAACAGGGATGGTACTATGGCTACACCTTC	CASSLEEQGWYYGYTF
TRBV7-6	-	-	TRBJ1-2	TGTGCCAGCAGCCCCTGGACGGGGAACTATGGCTACACCTTC	CASSPWTGNYGYTF
TRBV27	-	-	TRBJ2-7	TGTGCCAGCAGTTTAAATCCGAGAAACGAGCAGTACTTC	CASSLNPRNEQYF
TRBV7-2	few	TRBD1	TRBJ1-5	TGTGCCAGCAGCCCGAGGACAGGGAATCAGCCCCAGCATTTT	CASSPRTGNQPQHF
TRBV4-1	few	-	TRBJ1-1	TGCGCCAGCAGCCTAGACGGGAACACTGAAGCTTTCTTT	CASSLDGNTEAFF
TRBV11-2	-	-	TRBJ1-5	TGTGCCAGCAGCCCCGGGTGGGGCAATCAGCCCCAGCATTTT	CASSPGWGNQPQHF
TRBV5-5	-	-	TRBJ1-5	TGTGCCAGCAGCGTCGGGGTTAGCAATCAGCCCCAGCATTTT	CASSVGVSNQPQHF
TRBV4-2	-	TRBD2	TRBJ2-5	TGTGCCAGCAGCCAAGAGGTTAGCGGGAGTGGGGGCCAAGAGACCCAGTACTTC	CASSQEVSGSGGQETQYF
TRBV6-5	-	TRBD1	TRBJ2-1	TGTGCCAGCAGAATGGGACAGTACAATGAGCAGTTCTTC	CASRMGQYNEQFF
TRBV7-9	-	TRBD2	TRBJ2-5	TGTGCCAGCAGTCCCGGGACTAGCGGAATAAAAGAGACCCAGTACTTC	CASSPGTSGIKETQYF
TRBV6-4	-	-	TRBJ1-2	TGTGCCAGCAGTGACTCGAAACAGGATCTTTACTATGGCTACACCTTC	CASSDSKQDLYYGYTF
TRBV2	-	-	TRBJ2-5	TGTGCCAGCAGTGAGTGGGGGGGGCTGGGAGAGACCCAGTACTTC	CASSEWGGLGETQYF
TRBV10-3	once	-	TRBJ1-1	TGTGCCATTAAGGACAGCACGAACACTGAAGCTTTCTTT	CAIKDSTNTEAFF
TRBV27	-	-	TRBJ1-4	TGTGCCAGCAGTCCTGAACAGGGTCGTCACGAAAAACTGTTTTTT	CASSPEQGRHEKLFF
TRBV20-1	-	-	TRBJ1-2	TGCAGTGCTAGAGAGCGTTATGGCTACACCTTC	CSARERYGYTF
TRBV6-1	-	-	TRBJ2-7	TGTGCCAGCAGTGTCCACGGCTCCTACGAGCAGTACTTC	CASSVHGSYEQYF
TRBV27	-	-	TRBJ2-2	TGTGCCAGCAGTTTAGGGGCAGGGGTTCTCTTGAACACCGGGGAGCTGTTTTTT	CASSLGAGVLLNTGELFF
TRBV29-1	-	TRBD1	TRBJ2-7	TGCAGCGTTGATGGGGGGACAGGCTCCTACGAGCAGTACTTC	CSVDGGTGSYEQYF
TRBV6-5	-	-	TRBJ1-2	TGTGCCAGCACCTTAGGGGCCTCCTATGGCTACACCTTC	CASTLGASYGYTF
TRBV5-1	-	TRBD1	TRBJ1-5	TGCGCCAGCAGTTTGACAGGGTATGAGGATCAGCCCCAGCATTTT	CASSLTGYEDQPQHF
TRBV7-8	-	TRBD1	TRBJ2-1	TGTGCCAGCAGCCTAACCGGGACAGGGGGTAATGAGCAGTTCTTC	CASSLTGTGGNEQFF
TRBV27	-	-	TRBJ2-3	TGTGCCAGCAGTTTACTCCGGGAGAACACAGATACGCAGTATTTT	CASSLLRENTDTQYF
TRBV9	-	TRBD2	TRBJ2-7	TGTGCCAGCAGCCCAAGGACTAGCGCACCATCCTACGAGCAGTACTTC	CASSPRTSAPSYEQYF
TRBV7-3	-	TRBD1	TRBJ1-1	TGTGCCAGCAGCCCACAAGCAGGGGGGAACACTGAAGCTTTCTTT	CASSPQAGGNTEAFF
TRBV4-1	once	TRBD2	TRBJ2-3	TGCGCCAGCAGCCAATTTAGCGGGAGTCCAGATACGCAGTATTTT	CASSQFSGSPDTQYF
TRBV30	-	-	TRBJ1-4	TGTGCCTGGACTAACGGGGGGGGTAATGAAAAACTGTTTTTT	CAWTNGGGNEKLFF
TRBV30	-	-	TRBJ1-3	TGTGCCAGCGGGGCAGGGACGACTGGAAACACCATATATTTT	CASGAGTTGNTIYF
TRBV15	-	-	TRBJ1-5	TGTGCCACCCAGTGGGGCAGGGGTGGTAGCAATCAGCCCCAGCATTTT	CATQWGRGGSNQPQHF
TRBV27	-	-	TRBJ2-7	TGTGCCAGCAGTTTATTGGGGGCGAGTGCCTACGAGCAGTACTTC	CASSLLGASAYEQYF
TRBV5-6	-	-	TRBJ1-1	TGTGCCAGCAGCCATACCTTGGACAGCCTGAAAGGGAACACTGAAGCTTTCTTT	CASSHTLDSLKGNTEAFF
TRBV10-3	-	TRBD1	TRBJ2-7	TGTGCCATCAGAACCGGGACAGCTTTCACCTACGAGCAGTACTTC	CAIRTGTAFTYEQYF
TRBV15	-	-	TRBJ1-2	TGTGCCACCAGCAGGGACAGCACCGGCTATGGCTACACCTTC	CATSRDSTGYGYTF
TRBV15	-	TRBD1	TRBJ2-1	TGTGCCACCAGCAGCCCGACAGGGTTAAATGAGCAGTTCTTC	CATSSPTGLNEQFF
TRBV19	-	TRBD2	TRBJ2-1	TGTGCCAGTAGTGCCGGGACTAGCGTTCTTGAGCAGTTCTTC	CASSAGTSVLEQFF
TRBV7-9	-	-	TRBJ1-2	TGTGCCAGCAGCTTAGCGCCTGAGTATGGCTACACCTTC	CASSLAPEYGYTF
TRBV29-1	once	TRBD2	TRBJ2-1	TGCAGCGCACTAGCGGGAGATTACAATGAGCAGTTCTTC	CSALAGDYNEQFF
TRBV13	-	-	TRBJ2-7	TGTGCCAGCAGCTTAGATAGCAGGGCCGAGCAGTACTTC	CASSLDSRAEQYF
TRBV2	-	-	TRBJ1-4	TGTGCCAGCAGACTAGCGGCAGGCCCCCCAACTAATGAAAAACTGTTTTTT	CASRLAAGPPTNEKLFF
TRBV20-1	-	-	TRBJ2-1	TGCAGTGCTAGAGATACTACATACCAATTCTTC	CSARDTTYQFF
TRBV28	-	TRBD1	TRBJ1-5	TGTGCCAGCAGATCCGACAGGGGAAGCAATCAGCCCCAGCATTTT	CASRSDRGSNQPQHF
TRBV13	-	TRBD1	TRBJ1-1	TGTGCCAGCAGCTCCTCAGACAGGGCGGCAACTGAAGCTTTCTTT	CASSSSDRAATEAFF
TRBV10-1	-	TRBD2	TRBJ2-5	TGCGCCAGCAGTGTTGGGACTATGGAGACCCAGTACTTC	CASSVGTMETQYF
TRBV7-9	-	-	TRBJ1-4	TGTGCCAGCAGCGATCCAGGGTTAGACACCGAAAAACTGTTTTTT	CASSDPGLDTEKLFF
TRBV27	-	-	TRBJ1-1	TGTGCCAGCAGCGCAACGGTGAACACTGAAGCTTTCTTT	CASSATVNTEAFF
TRBV29-1	-	TRBD1	TRBJ1-1	TGCAGCGGCAAACAGGGGAGTGAAGCTTTCTTT	CSGKQGSEAFF
TRBV11-3	-	-	TRBJ2-1	TGTGCCAGCAGCTTAGGGCATGAGCAGTTCTTC	CASSLGHEQFF
TRBV27	-	-	TRBJ1-1	TGTGCCAGCAGAGACAGATTGAACACTGAAGCTTTCTTT	CASRDRLNTEAFF
TRBV7-9	-	TRBD2	TRBJ2-1	TGTGCCAGCAGCTTATCCGGACTAGCGGGAGATGAGCAGTTCTTC	CASSLSGLAGDEQFF
TRBV28	-	-	TRBJ2-2	TGTGCCAGCAGTTCCCCGGGGGAAGCCTACACCGGGGAGCTGTTTTTT	CASSSPGEAYTGELFF
TRBV15	-	TRBD1	TRBJ2-7	TGTGCCACCAGCTCCGGGACAGGGACCAACGAGCAGTACTTC	CATSSGTGTNEQYF